The entry below gives a single TCR beta chain sequence along with its context. The sample's time point: sample taken at primary tumor resection. The sequenced material consisted of unsorted whole RNA from tumor, nontumor lung or frozen PBMC. This CDR3 region has 12 residues. Germline V CDR1 and CDR2: DFQATT, SNEGSKA (reference sequence). Trimming stripped 6 bases from V and 5 bases from J, with 11 bases between. These data come from a study of spatial heterogeneity in lung cancer. Every TCR cDNA molecule carried a tag that served as a unique molecular identifier. Each CDR3 protein gets one entry after TCRdb re-called the 5' RACE reads with MiXCR. The table has 77,000 or so distinct CDR3 sequences, approximately 20% seen once.

This TCR came from a male donor with early-stage non-small cell lung cancer. Material: PBMCs, obtained at surgery. J is TRBJ2-1 and V is TRBV20-1; a possible D gene is TRBD1 (6 bases). The CDR3 DNA is TGCAGTGCGAGGGGACACCACAATGAGCAGTTCTTC. Protein: CSARGHHNEQFF.